This T cell receptor beta chain derives from a study of T cells after yellow fever vaccination. As to this clonotype: Its antigen is currently unknown.

TCRdb processed the 5' RACE reads anew with MiXCR; each CDR3 protein has one entry. The sample carries about 330,000 distinct CDR3 sequences, roughly 4% recorded once. Study conclusions and caveats: A minor fraction of clonotypes spanned both CD4 and CD8 compartments.

The CDR3 runs to 17 residues. This receptor was taken from a man younger than 30 who received the YFV17D yellow fever vaccine. This specimen was PBMCs, taken 5 days after the yellow fever booster vaccination. The V gene is TRBV21-1, the J gene TRBJ1-6; the DNA was not compared with TRBD1, the D call given in the table. TRBV21-1 has pseudogene status. The CDR3 sequence: CASSNRVSPGSASPLHF. The CDR3 nucleotides read TGTGCCAGCAGCAACAGGGTTTCCCCAGGCTCAGCTTCACCCCTCCACTTT.